This T cell receptor (beta chain) is from a study of blood T cell repertoires in COVID-19. The germline gives CDR1 MDHEN, CDR2 SYDVKM. The CDR3 consists of 13 residues. The ends were cut back, 6 bases at V and 2 bases at J, with 10 bases in the middle. Profiled with immunoSEQ multiplex PCR; TCRdb holds only in-frame clones, not every one. The table shows about 270,000 clones, with about 87% occurring only once. The chain uses TRBV28 and TRBJ2-5, with D possibly being TRBD2 (6 bases). The sample consisted of PBMCs or T cells enriched from blood (not recorded which). The clonotype comes from a woman aged 40 to 55 with acute COVID-19. CDR3 in amino acids: CASRRLGQETQYF. The CDR3 bases are TGTGCCAGCAGGCGACTAGGTCAAGAGACCCAGTACTTC.